A single T cell receptor beta chain is shown here with its context. The antigen is undetermined. The sample belongs to a study of cytomegalovirus exposure and HLA in healthy donors. Overall study findings and caveats: In vitro experiments confirmed that three CMV-associated chains were specific for CMV antigens.

This CDR3 has 17 amino acids. Germline CDR1 LGHNA, CDR2 YSLEER. V trimming: 0 bases; J trimming: 0 bases; junction bases outside the gene matches: 4. 13 Jbeta primers and 60 Vbeta primers were used for the PCR. The method was immunoSEQ multiplex PCR; TCRdb's version includes in-frame clones alone and lacks a portion of them. In all, the sample yields 140,000 to 150,000 clones. This cohort consisted of healthy bone marrow donors. The sequence came from a male donor in good health and CMV-seronegative. Input material: PBMCs. This rearrangement joins TRBV4-3 to TRBJ1-1; TRBD1 matches 10 bases. CDR3 protein: CASSQDQGQGVNTEAFF. CDR3 DNA sequence: TGCGCCAGCAGCCAAGATCAAGGACAGGGGGTGAACACTGAAGCTTTCTTT.